This T cell receptor beta chain was profiled in a study of human thymus T cells (dated by TCRdb to 2018 to 2021). Concerning the study at large: The study described the TCR alpha and beta repertoires in under 10 infant thymus samples and a handful of matching peripheral blood samples. Donor ages ranging from 7 to 244 days were recorded, and 5 or 6 male and two female infants were included in the cohort.

Details on this clone: Its recognized antigen is unknown. There are no base qualities to consult, and no much larger clone falls within one base.

The immunoSEQ multiplex PCR assay was used to amplify the TCRB and TCRAD loci from a standardized amount of quality-controlled genomic DNA. Amplicons spanned the V(D)J region at a length sufficient to cover the CDR3 and identify V and J genes. Through the commercial immunoSEQ service, the amplicons were sequenced on an Illumina platform. In the authors' own workflow: Primer bias and sequencing errors were corrected as previously described, and TCRAD and TCRB were defined on the basis of the IMGT database. The repertoires were analysed using immunoSEQ Analyzer 3.0 and VDJTools for basic statistics, V/J segment usage, diversity estimates, rarefaction and pairwise overlap. Diversity was estimated using the Chao1, ChaoE, Efron-Thisted, Shannon and inverse Simpson indices, and was also estimated on datasets down-sampled to the size of the smallest sample. Repertoire overlap was determined by strict matching of CDR3 nucleotide sequence, V gene and J gene, and Jaccard-based multidimensional scaling clustering was applied. What TCRdb holds here is the immuneACCESS table cut down to in-frame rearrangements. Part of the clones is not present; checked against another copy, under half of the missing clones reflect an unresolved V gene, and the others are unexplained. The V and J calls and clone size are taken from that table; D and trimming were inferred from the DNA. This sample lists fewer than 85,000 clones; 95% were detected once. The ten largest account for under 0.04% of the sample.

From its cysteine to its phenylalanine, the CDR3 spans 16 amino acids. The CDR3 DNA has 48 bases and is translated from base 1. The germline V gene encodes CDR1 KGHSH and CDR2 LQKENI. The V and J ends are trimmed by 0 bases and 3 bases, leaving 12 bases between them. The thymus tissue came from surgical resects taken out during corrective cardiac surgery. Immunologically healthy infants undergoing open corrective cardiac surgery for congenital heart defects in Finland were used as donors. Thymocytes were freed from the tissue by mechanical means and kept at -70 degrees C as pellets of roughly 10-32 million cells. A QIAsymphony instrument was used to extract genomic DNA from frozen cell pellets. The investigation overall reported the following: The related research found that thymic TCR repertoires overlapped highly between unrelated individuals. V and J gene segment usage appeared biased in both thymic and peripheral blood repertoires. On average, roughly 810,000 unique TCRB clonotypes were obtained from thymus samples, compared with about 86,000 from blood samples.

The chain is made from TRBV18 and TRBJ2-1, with the identity of the D gene unclear. Sequenced: thymus tissue. The receptor's source is a girl less than two years old with a congenital heart defect but otherwise immunologically healthy. CDR3 region: CASSPPRPRLYNEQFF. The DNA sequence follows: TGTGCCAGCTCACCACCCAGGCCCCGACTCTACAATGAGCAGTTCTTC.